This entry lists 17 T cell receptor beta chains sequenced from one sample in a study of T and B cells in COVID-19 patients. BIOMED2 TRB-A/B primer pools were used in multiplex TRB PCR. TCRdb used MiXCR to reprocess the multiplex PCR reads, holding one entry per CDR3 protein. The sample includes around 6,500 distinct CDR3 sequences, 25% to 40% of them seen just once. TRB was amplified from around 250-460 ng of blood genomic DNA. The sequenced sample was blood. These receptors came from a human donor with active COVID-19.

This chain joins TRBV20-1 and TRBJ2-1; 7 bases map to TRBD1. The CDR3 is 14 residues long. The V segment lost 2 bases and the J segment 9 bases; nucleotides outside the gene matches: 10. In germline, CDR1 is DFQATT, CDR2 SNEGSKA (reference sequence). The CDR3 nucleotides are TGCAGTGCTAGATCTCAGACAGGGTCCGGTGAGCAGTTCTTC. This sequence encodes CSARSQTGSGEQFF.

V gene TRBV18 combines with J gene TRBJ2-2; D not certain. V was pared by 4 bases and J by 0 bases, with 6 bases between. The CDR3 is made up of 14 amino acids. Germline V CDR1 and CDR2: KGHSH, LQKENI. The CDR3, as DNA: TGTGCCAGCTCACGGAACGCGAACACCGGGGAGCTGTTTTTT. Protein product: CASSRNANTGELFF. Combining the CDR3 with reference TRBV18 and TRBJ2-2 gives the whole variable domain NAGVMQNPRHLVRRRGQEARLRCSPMKGHSHVYWYRQLPEEGLKFMVYLQKENIIDESGMPKERFSAEFPKEGPSILRIQQVVRGDSAAYFCASSRNANTGELFFGEGSRLTVL.

This clonotype was recorded a few times. The V gene is TRBV6-5, the J gene TRBJ2-5, with 7 nucleotides matching TRBD1. The CDR3 is made up of 13 amino acids. CDR1 and CDR2 (germline): MNHEY, SVGAGI. The V segment lost 6 bases and the J segment 3 bases; nucleotides outside the gene matches: 4. Here the CDR3 DNA reads TGTGCCAGCAGCTGGGACAGCAAAGAGACCCAGTACTTC. It specifies CASSWDSKETQYF.

This clonotype came up many times. The chain uses TRBV6-5 and TRBJ1-1; D is unclear. This CDR3 comprises 14 residues. V dropped 0 bases and J dropped 7 bases, with 12 bases sitting between them. In germline, CDR1 is MNHEY, CDR2 SVGAGI. Here the CDR3 reads CASSYSYTTNEAFF. DNA of the CDR3: TGTGCCAGCAGTTACTCCTACACTACAAATGAAGCTTTCTTT.

The chain uses TRBV27 and TRBJ2-7; 10 bases fit TRBD2. The germline gives CDR1 MNHEY, CDR2 SMNVEV (reference sequence). Trimming took 5 bases from V and 1 from J; bases not matched to a gene: 5. CDR3 length: 15 residues. DNA for the CDR3: TGTGCCAGCAGTCTCAGGACTAGCGGTTCCTACGAGCAGTACTTC. Its protein product is CASSLRTSGSYEQYF.

The chain employs TRBV20-1 and TRBJ1-5; the D is unclear. CDR1 is DFQATT and CDR2 is SNEGSKA in the germline V gene (reference sequence). The CDR3 totals 12 residues. Trimming shortened V by 0 bases and J by 5 bases, and 5 bases separated the two germline ends. The CDR3 bases are TGCAGTGCTAGAGATCGGCATCAGCCCCAGCATTTT. Protein sequence: CSARDRHQPQHF.

The CDR3 DNA reads TGTGCCAGCTCCCCTACGATGGACAGGCTAAGCTCCTACGAGCAGTACTTC. Translated: CASSPTMDRLSSYEQYF. J is TRBJ2-7 and V is TRBV18; 7 bases align to TRBD1. The CDR3 has 17 residues. Germline CDR1 is KGHSH and CDR2 is LQKENI. Unmatched junction bases numbered 14, after V lost 6 bases and J lost 0 bases.

By sample fraction, this clonotype is medium-sized. V gene TRBV19 combines with J gene TRBJ2-1; D might be TRBD1 (7 bases). V lost 4 bases and J 8 bases, leaving 12 bases between the germline ends. Germline values: CDR1 LNHDA, CDR2 SQIVND (reference sequence). The CDR3 length is 13 residues. The CDR3 sequence is CASSNRGGDEQFF. CDR3 sequence (DNA): TGTGCCAGTAGTAACAGGGGCGGGGATGAGCAGTTCTTC.

V gene TRBV5-4 combines with J gene TRBJ1-5, with D maybe TRBD1 (6 bases). Deletions cut 2 bases from V and 3 bases from J, with 15 bases between. The CDR3 loop spans 16 amino acids. Germline CDR1 and CDR2: SGHNT and YYREEE (reference sequence). CDR3 sequence reads: CASSLKGGGYNQPQHF. As DNA, the CDR3 is TGTGCCAGCAGCTTAAAGGGGGGGGGATACAATCAGCCCCAGCATTTT.

The chain combines TRBV12-3 or TRBV12-4 with TRBJ1-5; TRBD1 is a possible D gene (5 bases). V gave up 5 bases and J gave up 1 base, with 9 bases separating them. The CDR3 is 14 residues long. CDR3 region: CASSARESNQPQHF. Here the CDR3 DNA reads TGTGCCAGCAGTGCCAGGGAGAGCAATCAGCCCCAGCATTTT.

The V gene is TRBV27, the J gene TRBJ2-7; D is unresolved. V was clipped by 2 bases and J by 5 bases, with 4 bases between them. Germline V gene lookup returns CDR1 MNHEY and CDR2 SMNVEV (reference sequence). This CDR3 region has 11 residues. The CDR3 bases are TGTGCCAGCAGTTTACAGAACGAGCAGTACTTC. This translates into CASSLQNEQYF.

This chain links TRBV5-7 with TRBJ2-1; TRBD1 aligns across 10 bases. TRBV5-7 is reported as an ORF; its role is uncertain. The CDR3 runs 16 residues. The V and J ends lost 0 bases and 5 bases, in that order; junction bases with no gene match: 5. This chain's CDR3 is CASSLGDRGVNNEQFF. The CDR3 DNA is TGTGCCAGCAGCTTGGGGGACAGGGGCGTGAACAATGAGCAGTTCTTC.

This clonotype was observed once. Germline and junction disagree at one end, which may indicate a read error. The rearrangement uses TRBV27 and TRBJ2-1, with 8 nucleotides matching TRBD1. The V gene's germline CDR1 is MNHEY and CDR2 SMNVEV (reference sequence). The CDR3 is 15 residues long. The CDR3 DNA is TGTGCCAGCATGAGGGACAGGAGCTCCTACAATGGGCAGTTCTTC. Translated: CASMRDRSSYNGQFF.

Relative to its sample, this clonotype is medium-sized (0.01 to 0.1%). CDR3 coding DNA: TGTGCCAGCAGCGATCCTCCTGGGGCCAACGTCCTGACTTTC. Translating it yields CASSDPPGANVLTF. The chain joins TRBV5-4 to TRBJ2-6, with no clear D. Germline loops: CDR1 SGHNT, CDR2 YYREEE (reference sequence). This CDR3 has 14 amino acids. Trimming took off 4 bases at V and 2 bases at J, with 7 bases between the two ends.

The chain carries TRBV27 and TRBJ2-3, with TRBD1 identical over 10 bases. CDR3 length: 16 residues. Germline V lookup: CDR1 MNHEY, CDR2 SMNVEV (reference sequence). With V trimmed by 5 bases and J by 6 bases, 11 bases remained unmatched. CDR3 DNA: TGTGCCAGCAGTCCCATACGACAGGGGGCGAAGGATACGCAGTATTTT. Translation: CASSPIRQGAKDTQYF.

Sample share makes this clonotype medium-sized. The chain employs TRBV15 and TRBJ2-1; 9 bases are shared with TRBD2. Germline assignment: CDR1 LNHNV and CDR2 YYDKDF (reference sequence). V gave up 1 base and J gave up 8 bases; unmatched junction bases: 6. This CDR3 comprises 15 residues. The CDR3 loop reads CATSRAVAGDHEQFF. CDR3 coding DNA: TGTGCCACCAGCAGAGCGGTAGCGGGAGATCATGAGCAGTTCTTC.

In its sample, this clonotype was seen a few times. This chain uses TRBV12-3 or TRBV12-4 with TRBJ2-7, with 9 bases that match TRBD1. The CDR3 is 14 residues long. Losses at the gene ends were 7 bases for V and 2 bases for J; bases not matched to a gene: 6. CDR3 DNA sequence: TGTGCCAGCACCAGGGACAGGGTGACCTACGAGCAGTACTTC. Residues: CASTRDRVTYEQYF.